These 20 T cell receptor beta chains share one sample of origin, sequenced in a study of metastatic and nonmetastatic thyroid tumors. TCRdb reanalyzed the PCR reads with MiXCR. The table records 21,000 or so clones, 15% to 18% of them present only once. Thyroid surgery took place with no prior treatment in any patient. The sequenced material came from blood. The receptors stem from a female donor with papillary thyroid cancer or a benign thyroid nodule (not recorded which). Some clones in this sample may be carry-over from other donors' samples.

The chain is built from TRBV20-1 and TRBJ2-2, with 10 bases matching TRBD1. Trimming removed 5 bases from V and 4 bases from J; junction bases left unmatched: 7. The CDR3 is 15 amino acids. Germline V gene sequence: CDR1 DFQATT, CDR2 SNEGSKA (reference sequence). The CDR3 nucleotides read TGCAGTGCTCGCAACCGGGACAGGGGCACCGGGGAGCTGTTTTTT. Its translation: CSARNRDRGTGELFF.

In this sample, this clone turned up many times. This chain uses TRBV20-1 with TRBJ2-1; D is undetermined. The CDR3 length is 11 residues. Trimming took off 6 bases at V and 7 bases at J, with 10 bases between the two ends. CDR1 and CDR2 (germline): DFQATT, SNEGSKA (reference sequence). The CDR3 DNA follows: TGCAGTGCAGGTGGCTGGAATGAGCAGTTCTTC. Its translation: CSAGGWNEQFF.

This chain uses TRBV19 with TRBJ2-6; D may be TRBD1 (5 bases). This CDR3 has 17 residues. Germline V lookup: CDR1 LNHDA, CDR2 SQIVND (reference sequence). Between the trimmed V and J ends, which lost 6 bases and 0 bases, there was a span of 15 bases. CDR3 region: CASSDSRSISGANVLTF. The CDR3 region has the DNA TGTGCCAGTAGCGACAGCCGCTCCATCTCTGGGGCCAACGTCCTGACTTTC.

This clone has a count of ten or more. The rearrangement links TRBV7-2 to TRBJ2-7; 10 positions match TRBD2. The CDR3 contains 15 residues. With 5 bases clipped from V and 7 bases from J, the junction kept 11 bases outside the gene matches. Germline-derived CDR1 and CDR2 are SGHTA and FQGNSA. The CDR3 reads CASSLGAGGPPEQYF. CDR3 bases: TGTGCCAGCAGCCTAGGAGCGGGAGGGCCGCCGGAGCAGTACTTC.

This clone has ten or more counts. V gene TRBV6-5 combines with J gene TRBJ2-3; 16 bases line up with TRBD2. V dropped 2 bases and J dropped 7; count of bases not matched to a gene: 9. The CDR3 spans 18 residues. From germline, CDR1 is MNHEY and CDR2 SVGAGI. CDR3 protein: CASSYQGLAGGPGNTQYF. The CDR3 bases are TGTGCCAGCAGTTACCAGGGACTAGCGGGAGGGCCGGGGAATACGCAGTATTTT.

This clone was seen repeatedly, ten times or more. The genes are TRBV11-1 and TRBJ2-3; 9 bases map to TRBD2. Germline V gives CDR1 SGHAT, CDR2 FQDESV (reference sequence). The CDR3 totals 15 residues. The trim removed 5 bases at V and 3 bases at J, leaving 6 bases unmatched. The CDR3 reads CASSLAAGGTDTQYF. The DNA for the CDR3 is TGTGCCAGCAGCCTGGCAGCGGGAGGAACAGATACGCAGTATTTT.

This clone was found many times. The V gene is TRBV2, the J gene TRBJ1-6, with D tentatively TRBD1 (6 bases). Germline CDR1 SNHLY, CDR2 FYNNEI. V gave up 6 bases and J gave up 9 bases, with 15 bases separating them. This CDR3 is 14 amino acids long. The CDR3 protein is CASRDTGIGSPLHF. The DNA for the CDR3 is TGTGCCAGCAGAGACACAGGGATCGGTTCACCCCTCCACTTT.

This clone was observed a few times. The V and J genes are TRBV27 and TRBJ2-7; 11 nucleotides agree with TRBD1. CDR3 length: 15 amino acids. The trim removed 3 bases at V and 3 bases at J, leaving 4 bases unmatched. The V gene's germline CDR1 is MNHEY and CDR2 SMNVEV (reference sequence). In nucleotides, the CDR3 is TGTGCCAGCAGTTTTAGGACAGGGGGCTTCTACGAGCAGTACTTC. Protein product: CASSFRTGGFYEQYF.

In this sample, this clone turned up many times. The gene calls are TRBV4-2 and TRBJ2-7; TRBD2 aligns across 11 bases. J gave up 3 bases and V 1 base, and 5 bases lay outside the gene matches. Germline CDR1 is LGHNA and CDR2 is YNFKEQ. This CDR3 has 16 residues. The CDR3 DNA follows: TGTGCCAGCAGCCAAGTCTCCGGGACTAGCGGCTACGAGCAGTACTTC. It codes for CASSQVSGTSGYEQYF.

At least ten counts were recorded for this clone. CDR3 coding DNA: TGCGCCAGCAGCCAAGAGGAGGGAGTCGAAGCTTTCTTT. Amino acids: CASSQEEGVEAFF. The genes are TRBV4-1 and TRBJ1-1, with D hard to call. The CDR3 consists of 13 residues. V was cut by 0 bases and J by 8 bases, with 10 bases left in between. Germline V gene lookup returns CDR1 MGHRA and CDR2 YSYEKL.

This clone has a count of ten or more. V is TRBV20-1 and J is TRBJ1-4; D possibly corresponds to TRBD1 (5 bases). Germline V gene data show CDR1 as DFQATT and CDR2 as SNEGSKA (reference sequence). The CDR3 is made up of 13 amino acids. Trimming cost V 3 bases and J 8 bases, with 13 bases left between them. The CDR3 reads CSASRGAEEKLFF. The CDR3 DNA follows: TGCAGTGCTAGTCGGGGCGCCGAGGAAAAACTGTTTTTT.

This clone was observed at least ten times. The chain is built from TRBV29-1 and TRBJ1-2; D is uncertain. CDR1 SQVTM and CDR2 ANQGSEA come from the germline V gene. V was shortened by 2 bases and J by 8 bases, with 15 bases between the two germline ends. The CDR3 contains 13 residues. The CDR3 spells CSVEIRSSAGYTF. For the CDR3, the DNA is TGCAGCGTTGAAATCCGATCATCGGCCGGCTACACCTTC.

The V call is TRBV9, the J call TRBJ2-7, with 12 bases fitting TRBD2. The V segment lost 3 bases and the J segment 3 bases; nucleotides outside the gene matches: 4. The CDR3 is made up of 15 amino acids. In germline, CDR1 is SGDLS, CDR2 YYNGEE. This chain's CDR3 is CASSGSTSGSYEQYF. The DNA of the CDR3 is TGTGCCAGCAGCGGATCGACTAGCGGGAGCTACGAGCAGTACTTC.

The chain carries TRBV27 and TRBJ1-5, with D uncertain. The germline V gene has CDR1 MNHEY and CDR2 SMNVEV (reference sequence). CDR3 length: 16 residues. V was trimmed by 0 bases and J by 5 bases, leaving 14 bases between them. CDR3 amino acids: CASSLSGQVCYQPQHF. CDR3 DNA sequence: TGTGCCAGCAGTTTATCGGGCCAGGTTTGTTATCAGCCCCAGCATTTT.

This clone appeared many times. The chain employs TRBV7-2 and TRBJ2-7; weak D call: TRBD2 (6 bases). CDR3 size: 15 residues. Germline V gives CDR1 SGHTA, CDR2 FQGNSA. V was shortened by 1 base and J by 6 bases, with 16 bases between the two germline ends. The CDR3 is CASSLVATSLGEQYF. The DNA of the CDR3 is TGTGCCAGCAGCTTAGTGGCGACTAGTCTCGGCGAGCAGTACTTC. Full variable domain (missing parts from reference TRBV7-2 and TRBJ2-7): GAGVSQSPSNKVTEKGKDVELRCDPISGHTALYWYRQSLGQGLEFLIYFQGNSAPDKSGLPSDRFSAERTGGSVSTLTIQRTQQEDSAVYLCASSLVATSLGEQYFGPGTRLTVT.

This clone was counted ten times or more. The genes are TRBV30 and TRBJ2-7, with 8 bases lining up with TRBD1. This CDR3 contains 13 residues. In germline, CDR1 is GTSNPN, CDR2 SVGIG (reference sequence). J gave up 7 bases and V 1 base, and 6 bases lay outside the gene matches. The CDR3 DNA reads as TGTGCCTGGAGTGAAGACAGGGGATGGGAGCAGTACTTC. Its translation is CAWSEDRGWEQYF.

This rearrangement joins TRBV11-2 to TRBJ1-5; D is undetermined. V shed 2 bases and J shed 7 bases, with 6 bases lying between them. The CDR3 loop spans 12 amino acids. The germline V gene has CDR1 SGHAT and CDR2 FQNNGV. The CDR3: CASSLLGQPQHF. The CDR3 DNA reads TGTGCCAGCAGCTTACTTGGACAGCCCCAGCATTTT.

Only a few counts were recorded for this clone. The genes are TRBV28 and TRBJ2-7, with 8 bases lining up with TRBD2. In germline, CDR1 is MDHEN, CDR2 SYDVKM. With 4 bases clipped from V and 4 bases from J, the junction kept 9 bases outside the gene matches. The CDR3 runs 15 residues. This chain's CDR3 is CASSSPASGLYEQYF. CDR3 in DNA: TGTGCCAGCAGTTCCCCGGCTAGCGGGTTGTACGAGCAGTACTTC.

The J gene is TRBJ1-2, the V gene TRBV6-1; possibly TRBD1 for D (6 bases). With 8 bases removed from V and 8 bases from J, the gap between germline ends came to 15 bases. Germline loops: CDR1 MNHNS, CDR2 SASEGT. This CDR3 region has 12 residues. The CDR3 protein is CASHTGFGGYTF. The CDR3 nucleotides are TGTGCCAGCCATACAGGGTTCGGCGGCTACACCTTC.

This clone was picked up many times. The chain carries TRBV7-2 and TRBJ2-5, with 7 bases lining up with TRBD1. The CDR3 is 17 residues long. Germline V gene sequence: CDR1 SGHTA, CDR2 FQGNSA. Trimming removed 5 bases from V and 0 bases from J; junction bases left unmatched: 12. Here the CDR3 reads CASSLIIRDRNQETQYF. CDR3 coding DNA: TGTGCCAGCAGCCTCATCATCCGGGACAGAAACCAAGAGACCCAGTACTTC.